The sample holds many counts of the clone carrying this T cell receptor (beta chain). Its target is not known. This sample is drawn from a study of T cells in Graves' hyperthyroidism and ophthalmopathy. Overall study context: The initial diagnosis was the point when peripheral blood was collected, ahead of any treatment.

Per germline, CDR1 MNHEY and CDR2 SVGEGT. With 4 bases removed from V and 3 bases from J, the gap between germline ends came to 12 bases. There are 14 residues in the CDR3. General observations from the study: Ophthalmopathy was identified by the model a median about 6.8 months ahead of onset. Most thyroid clonotypes expanded above 0.001 were also detected in blood.

Inclusion characteristics of ophthalmopathy patients comprised a Clinical Activity Score of at least 3, a NOSPECS grade of at least 4, and duration under 3 months. TCR beta CDR3 regions were amplified from RNA transcripts. A first-round RT-PCR of the TCR CDR3 used the HTBI primer set. From the multiplex PCR reads, TCRdb called clonotypes with MiXCR, one entry per CDR3 protein. The profile covers around 340,000 distinct CDR3 sequences, with about a sixth appearing a single time and 15% to 18% taken by the ten largest. Input material: blood. The chain links TRBV6-2 or TRBV6-3 to TRBJ1-1; tentative D call: TRBD1 (5 bases). The sequence derives from a middle-aged woman with Graves' ophthalmopathy. This CDR3 reads CASSLWGTYTEAFF. The CDR3, as DNA: TGTGCCAGCAGTTTATGGGGGACCTACACTGAAGCTTTCTTT.